Shown below are 22 T cell receptor beta chains from a single sample sequenced in a study. The TRBV12-4/TRBJ1-2 clonotypes were amplified using barcode primers with ligated adaptors. TCRdb re-called the multiplex PCR reads with MiXCR, one entry per CDR3 protein. The data contain 2,500 or so distinct CDR3 sequences, about 5% of them singletons. The sequencing input was naive CD4+ T cells sorted from blood. The subset denotes: naive CD4+ T cells, CD4+CD45RA+CD25-. These receptors were obtained from a female donor with breast cancer.

By share, this clonotype counts as medium-sized (0.01 to 0.1%). The rearrangement links TRBV12-3 or TRBV12-4 to TRBJ1-2, with TRBD1 as a possible D gene (6 bases). The germline V and J ends were trimmed by 6 bases and 8 bases, with 16 bases remaining between them. CDR3 length: 13 amino acids. The CDR3 coding sequence is TGTGCCAGCAGGAGACAGGCTACCGAGGGCTACACCTTC. Its translation is CASRRQATEGYTF.

This clonotype is medium-sized by share. The rearrangement joins TRBV12-3 or TRBV12-4 to TRBJ1-2; D not certain. CDR3 size: 15 residues. V was pared by 7 bases and J by 4 bases, with 19 bases between. In DNA form, the CDR3 reads TGTGCCAGCACTCTATCGAGCGGGCAAACCTATGGCTACACCTTC. This encodes CASTLSSGQTYGYTF.

Sample share makes this clonotype medium-sized. J is TRBJ1-2 and V is TRBV12-3 or TRBV12-4; 7 positions agree with TRBD1. The length of the CDR3 is 14 residues. V was clipped by 3 bases and J by 4 bases; unmatched bases: 5. CDR3 DNA sequence: TGTGCCAGCAGTTTGGACAGGCAAATCTATGGCTACACCTTC. This gives the protein CASSLDRQIYGYTF.

In this sample, this clonotype turned up many times. J is TRBJ1-2 and V is TRBV12-3 or TRBV12-4; D is possibly TRBD1 (6 bases). V lost 7 bases and J lost 7, with 16 bases in between. CDR3 length: 13 amino acids. Here the CDR3 reads CASNPTGFGGYTF. As DNA, the CDR3 is TGTGCCAGCAATCCGACAGGTTTTGGTGGCTACACCTTC.

Sample share makes this clonotype medium-sized. The genes are TRBV12-3 or TRBV12-4 and TRBJ1-2, with D unresolved. The ends were cut back, 5 bases at V and 8 bases at J, with 18 bases in the middle. CDR3 size: 14 residues. This CDR3 reads CASSDPGISWGYTF. The CDR3 nucleotides read TGTGCCAGCAGTGACCCCGGGATTTCGTGGGGCTACACCTTC.

By share, this clonotype ranks as medium-sized. V usage is TRBV12-3 or TRBV12-4 and J usage is TRBJ1-2; D uncertain. The CDR3 consists of 16 residues. Trimming cost V 4 bases and J 6 bases, with 21 bases left between them. CDR3 region: CASSWGTASRRDGYTF. The CDR3 region has the DNA TGTGCCAGCAGTTGGGGAACAGCCTCCCGGCGGGATGGCTACACCTTC.

Sample share makes this clonotype medium-sized. The rearrangement joins TRBV12-3 or TRBV12-4 to TRBJ1-2, with D possibly TRBD1 on 5 matching bases. The CDR3 runs 15 residues. Trimming cost V 5 bases and J 0 bases, with 13 bases left between them. The CDR3 is CASSPGDRSNYGYTF. The CDR3 DNA reads as TGTGCCAGCAGTCCTGGGGACCGCTCTAACTATGGCTACACCTTC.

By share, this clonotype counts as medium-sized. The rearrangement uses TRBV12-3 or TRBV12-4 and TRBJ1-2; D may be TRBD1 (5 bases). V gave up 2 bases and J gave up 7 bases, with 17 bases separating them. CDR3 length equals 15 residues. CDR3 residues: CASSLSGKEGTGYTF. The CDR3 nucleotides read TGTGCCAGCAGTTTATCAGGGAAAGAAGGCACTGGCTACACCTTC.

This clonotype was counted many times. The J gene is TRBJ1-2, the V gene TRBV12-3 or TRBV12-4, with a weak D call TRBD1 (5 bases). The length of the CDR3 is 14 residues. Trimming removed 7 bases from V and 8 bases from J, with 20 bases in between. In nucleotides, the CDR3 is TGTGCCAGCACTTTTGACAGTTGGGCCAGGGGCTACACCTTC. Residues: CASTFDSWARGYTF.

In this sample, this clonotype is medium-sized. V usage is TRBV12-3 or TRBV12-4 and J usage is TRBJ1-2; TRBD1 might be the D (5 bases). The CDR3 sequence is 14 residues long. V gave up 6 bases and J gave up 3 bases, with 14 bases separating them. For the CDR3, the DNA is TGTGCCAGCAGCCCCGGGACTAACTACTATGGCTACACCTTC. This translates into CASSPGTNYYGYTF.

CDR3: CASSPQGFDYGYTF. The DNA for the CDR3 is TGTGCCAGCAGCCCACAGGGGTTCGACTATGGCTACACCTTC. The rearrangement links TRBV12-3 or TRBV12-4 to TRBJ1-2, with 7 nucleotides matching TRBD1. Trimming removed 6 bases from V and 3 bases from J; junction bases left unmatched: 7. The CDR3 has 14 residues.

This clonotype counts as medium-sized. The chain couples TRBV12-3 or TRBV12-4 to TRBJ1-2; 8 nucleotides match TRBD1. Germline trimming cut 1 base from V and 5 bases from J; bases unmatched to any gene: 9. The length of the CDR3 is 16 residues. CDR3 sequence reads: CASSLGTPDREYGYTF. Written as DNA, the CDR3 is TGTGCCAGCAGTTTAGGCACCCCGGACAGGGAGTATGGCTACACCTTC.

This chain uses TRBV12-3 or TRBV12-4 with TRBJ1-2; D ambiguous. The CDR3 is made up of 16 amino acids. Trimming pared 6 bases from V and 2 bases from J, leaving 19 bases between. CDR3 sequence: CASRQPGSIGNYGYTF. The CDR3 DNA is TGTGCCAGCAGACAACCAGGAAGCATCGGAAACTATGGCTACACCTTC.

This clonotype is medium-sized (0.01 to 0.1%) within its sample. V is TRBV12-3 or TRBV12-4 and J is TRBJ1-2, with D possibly TRBD1 on 6 matching bases. The CDR3 has 13 residues. Trimming removed 3 bases from V and 9 bases from J, with 14 bases in between. CDR3 in DNA: TGTGCCAGCAGTTTCTCACAGGGCAAAAGCTACACCTTC. Its translation is CASSFSQGKSYTF.

This clonotype is judged large. The chain uses TRBV12-3 or TRBV12-4 and TRBJ1-2; 8 bases are a match to TRBD1. V lost 5 bases to trimming and J lost 4 bases; unmatched junction nucleotides: 6. The CDR3 is 14 residues long. The CDR3 DNA follows: TGTGCCAGCAGTCTAGGGACAGGCGTCTATGGCTACACCTTC. Translated: CASSLGTGVYGYTF.

By share, this clonotype counts as medium-sized (0.01 to 0.1%). This sequence joins TRBV12-3 or TRBV12-4 and TRBJ1-2, with 9 bases matching TRBD1. The V and J ends lost 6 bases and 8 bases, in that order; junction bases with no gene match: 7. This CDR3 has 13 amino acids. This CDR3 is CASRSGQGGGYTF. In DNA, the CDR3 is TGTGCCAGCAGATCGGGACAGGGAGGCGGCTACACCTTC.

Worth noting for this clonotype: This may be a read error: a much more frequent sequence differs by one nucleotide. This chain uses TRBV12-3 or TRBV12-4 with TRBJ1-2; perhaps TRBD1 as D (5 bases). The CDR3 contains 16 residues. Trimming took off 7 bases at V and 7 bases at J, with 25 bases between the two ends. The chain's CDR3 is CASTPLARTSSGGYTF. The CDR3 DNA reads as TGTGCCAGCACCCCGCTCGCGAGGACATCCTCAGGTGGCTACACCTTC.

In its sample, this clonotype is medium-sized (0.01 to 0.1%). The chain carries TRBV12-3 or TRBV12-4 and TRBJ1-2; possibly TRBD1 for D (6 bases). The ends were cut back, 5 bases at V and 6 bases at J, with 22 bases in the middle. The CDR3 spans 16 residues. The CDR3 here is CASSLITGLGLDGYTF. Here the CDR3 DNA reads TGTGCCAGCAGTCTAATAACAGGGTTAGGATTGGATGGCTACACCTTC.

By sample fraction, this clonotype is medium-sized (0.01 to 0.1%). This chain connects TRBV12-3 or TRBV12-4 to TRBJ1-2; D perhaps matches TRBD1 (6 bases). The CDR3 spans 14 residues. V lost 6 bases, J lost 3 bases, and 14 bases lay in between. Written as DNA, the CDR3 is TGTGCCAGCAGCTCGACCAGGGGATACTATGGCTACACCTTC. It translates to CASSSTRGYYGYTF.

This clonotype rates as medium-sized (0.01 to 0.1%). The CDR3 sequence is CASSRRWNYGYTF. The CDR3, as DNA: TGTGCCAGCAGCCGTCGATGGAACTATGGCTACACCTTC. The chain employs TRBV12-3 or TRBV12-4 and TRBJ1-2; D is ambiguous. V was pared by 6 bases and J by 2 bases, with 10 bases between. The CDR3 spans 13 residues.

This clonotype is medium-sized by share. The chain has TRBV12-3 or TRBV12-4 and TRBJ1-2, with 7 bases lining up with TRBD1. J was trimmed by 0 bases and V by 4 bases; bases with no gene match: 5. CDR3 length equals 15 residues. CDR3 coding DNA: TGTGCCAGCAGTTCCAACAGGGGCACTAACTATGGCTACACCTTC. Its protein product is CASSSNRGTNYGYTF.

By sample fraction, this clonotype is medium-sized (0.01 to 0.1%). The gene calls are TRBV12-3 or TRBV12-4 and TRBJ1-2, with TRBD1 matching over 9 bases. The CDR3 has 17 amino acids. The V gene end was trimmed by 4 bases and the J gene end by 4 bases; junction bases not matched to a gene: 13. The CDR3 is CASSSLMSGTGTYGYTF. The CDR3 DNA is TGTGCCAGCAGTTCTCTTATGTCCGGGACAGGGACCTATGGCTACACCTTC.